The rows below give T cell receptor beta chains drawn from one sample of a study of blood T cell repertoires in COVID-19. The data were produced by immunoSEQ multiplex PCR, yet TCRdb's version contains in-frame clones alone and is incomplete. There are almost 250,000 clones in the sample; around nine tenths occur only once, and around 1.5% lies in the top ten. Sequenced: peripheral blood. The origin of the receptors is a woman aged 55-70 years who had recovered from COVID-19. The CDR3 runs from the conserved cysteine through the conserved F or W. Each record gives: J gene, D gene, clone size, V gene, CDR3 DNA, CDR3 protein. The D gene is left open where the match is weak. Clone size is not always given. Where it is, it says once, few, many or a class for expanded clones.

TRBJ1-1	NA	few	TRBV28	TGTGCCAGCAGTTTGGCAGGGATACGTGAAGCTTTCTTT	CASSLAGIREAFF
TRBJ2-7	NA	NA	TRBV11-1	TGTGCCAGCAGCTTAGGAGGGCACGAGCAGTACTTC	CASSLGGHEQYF
TRBJ2-3	NA	NA	TRBV6-5	TGTGCCAGCACTGCCCCGGGGGGCTTTGATACGCAGTATTTT	CASTAPGGFDTQYF
TRBJ2-2	TRBD1	NA	TRBV5-1	TGCGCCAGCAGCCCGACAGGGCTCAGCACCGGGGAGCTGTTTTTT	CASSPTGLSTGELFF
TRBJ1-1	NA	NA	TRBV7-9	TGTGCCAGCAGCTCGACAGTGAACACTGAAGCTTTCTTT	CASSSTVNTEAFF
TRBJ1-2	NA	NA	TRBV29-1	TGCAGCGTTGTACGGCGTCAGGGTGTTTATGGCTACACCTTC	CSVVRRQGVYGYTF
TRBJ2-7	NA	NA	TRBV18	TGTGCCAGCTCACCTAGGGCAGGGGATAGGTACGAGCAGTACTTC	CASSPRAGDRYEQYF
TRBJ2-6	TRBD1	NA	TRBV28	TGTGCCAGCAGGGGACAGGGCGGCTCTGGGGCCAACGTCCTGACTTTC	CASRGQGGSGANVLTF
TRBJ1-4	NA	NA	TRBV7-9	TGTGCCAGCAGCTTAGAAGGATTGGCAGGGTGGGAAAAACTGTTTTTT	CASSLEGLAGWEKLFF
TRBJ1-3	TRBD1	once	TRBV2	TGTGCCAGCAGCCTACAGGGGTCTGGAAACACCATATATTTT	CASSLQGSGNTIYF
TRBJ1-1	TRBD1	NA	TRBV11-1	TGTGCCAGCAGTCCTATTGACAGGGACCACACTGAAGCTTTCTTT	CASSPIDRDHTEAFF
TRBJ2-1	TRBD2	few	TRBV7-3	TGTGCCAGCAGCTTAACGGGGACTAGCTCCTACAATGAGCAGTTCTTC	CASSLTGTSSYNEQFF
TRBJ1-2	NA	NA	TRBV11-2	TGTGCCAGCAGCTTAGATCACGGTACTTCGGAGGGCTACACCTTC	CASSLDHGTSEGYTF
TRBJ1-1	NA	NA	TRBV7-3	TGTGCCAGCAGCTTAACCCGGGAGGGTGGTGCTTTCTTT	CASSLTREGGAFF
TRBJ2-5	TRBD2	NA	TRBV19	TGTGCCAGTAGTAGGGCCGGGACTAGCGGGGAGACCCAGTACTTC	CASSRAGTSGETQYF
TRBJ2-5	NA	NA	TRBV7-3	TGTGCCAGCAGCTTAATCAGCCAAGAGACCCAGTACTTC	CASSLISQETQYF
TRBJ2-7	TRBD1	NA	TRBV28	TGTGCCAGCAGTTTGGCAGGGGGCGTCTACGAGCAGTACTTC	CASSLAGGVYEQYF
TRBJ2-1	TRBD2	NA	TRBV18	TGTGCCAGCTCATCGACTAGCGCAGAGCAGTTCTTC	CASSSTSAEQFF
TRBJ2-3	TRBD2	NA	TRBV7-2	TGTGCCAGCAGCTTGAGCGGGGGGGCAGATACGCAGTATTTT	CASSLSGGADTQYF
TRBJ1-2	TRBD1	NA	TRBV28	TGTGCCAGCAGTTTAGCCCGTTGGACAGGGGGAAGAGGCTACACCTTC	CASSLARWTGGRGYTF
TRBJ2-3	TRBD1	once	TRBV7-3	TGTGCCAGCAGCCTCAGGGGGCCCGATACGCAGTATTTT	CASSLRGPDTQYF
TRBJ1-4	NA	once	TRBV7-6	TGTGCCAGCAGCTTCGGAGGGACTAATGAAAAACTGTTTTTT	CASSFGGTNEKLFF
TRBJ2-5	NA	NA	TRBV11-1	TGTGCCAGCAGCGCGCAGGGTCGAGAGACCCAGTACTTC	CASSAQGRETQYF
TRBJ1-5	NA	NA	TRBV19	TGTGCCAGTAGTATAGTGGGGACACCCAGCAATCAGCCCCAGCATTTT	CASSIVGTPSNQPQHF
TRBJ1-6	NA	NA	TRBV5-4	TGTGCCAGCAGCTTGGGACACTCAAATTCACCCCTCCACTTT	CASSLGHSNSPLHF
TRBJ2-1	TRBD1	NA	TRBV6-1	TGTGCCAGCAGTGAAGAGGGACAGGGGTACAATGAGCAGTTCTTC	CASSEEGQGYNEQFF
TRBJ2-7	NA	NA	TRBV19	TGTGCCAGTAGTATCCGACGGGGGACCTACGAGCAGTACTTC	CASSIRRGTYEQYF
TRBJ1-6	NA	NA	TRBV9	TGTGCCAGCAGCGACACAGGGTCCTATAATTCACCCCTCCACTTT	CASSDTGSYNSPLHF
TRBJ1-2	NA	NA	TRBV5-6	TGTGCCAGCAGCTTGGGACAGGAAGTCTATGGCTACACCTTC	CASSLGQEVYGYTF
TRBJ2-3	TRBD1	NA	TRBV10-3	TGTGCCATCAGTCAAGGAGGACAGGGTCAAGCAGATACGCAGTATTTT	CAISQGGQGQADTQYF
TRBJ2-7	NA	NA	TRBV5-1	TGCGCCAGCAGCTTGCGACAACTCTCCTACGAGCAGTACTTC	CASSLRQLSYEQYF
TRBJ2-1	TRBD1	NA	TRBV4-3	TGCGCCAGCAGCCAGGGACAGGGCTCCTACAATGAGCAGTTCTTC	CASSQGQGSYNEQFF
TRBJ1-2	TRBD1	few	TRBV9	TGTGCCAGCAGGGGACAGGGTCGGGTCGGTATGTATGGCTACACCTTC	CASRGQGRVGMYGYTF
TRBJ1-2	TRBD1	NA	TRBV28	TGTGCCAGCAGCAATTATAGAGGGGGCGCGGGTGGCTACACCTTC	CASSNYRGGAGGYTF
TRBJ1-4	TRBD1	NA	TRBV14	TGTGCCAGCAGCCCGCTCGGACAGGGAGTCTCCTTTAATGAAAAACTGTTTTTT	CASSPLGQGVSFNEKLFF
TRBJ2-3	NA	NA	TRBV5-6	TGTGCCAGCAGCTTGGTGGGAGCTACAGATACGCAGTATTTT	CASSLVGATDTQYF
TRBJ1-6	NA	NA	TRBV2	TGTGCCAGCAGTGTCGGGCCTACAGGGATAGATTCACCCCTCCACTTT	CASSVGPTGIDSPLHF
TRBJ2-7	TRBD1	once	TRBV6-5	TGTGCCAGCAGTTCATACAGGGGGATAAGTTACGAGCAGTACTTC	CASSSYRGISYEQYF
TRBJ2-3	NA	once	TRBV19	TGTGCCAGTAGTTCGGGTGATACGCAGTATTTT	CASSSGDTQYF
TRBJ2-7	NA	NA	TRBV11-2	TGTGCCAGCAGCCGACCGGGGAGCTACGAGCAGTACTTC	CASSRPGSYEQYF
TRBJ2-5	NA	NA	TRBV5-3	TGTGCCAGAAGGGGCCGAGGGGAGACCCAGTACTTC	CARRGRGETQYF
TRBJ2-7	TRBD1	NA	TRBV27	TGTGCCAGCAGTCAATACAGGGGGCGTAACGAGCAGTACTTC	CASSQYRGRNEQYF
TRBJ1-5	TRBD1	NA	TRBV29-1	TGCAGCGTTGGGCAGGGGGGCAATCAGCCCCAGCATTTT	CSVGQGGNQPQHF
TRBJ1-1	NA	NA	TRBV5-1	TGCGCCAGCAGCTTGGTATTTCGGGGAAGGAACACTGAAGCTTTCTTT	CASSLVFRGRNTEAFF
TRBJ2-7	NA	NA	TRBV5-1	TGCGCCAGCAGGCTACGAGAGCTCGGCGAGCAGTACTTC	CASRLRELGEQYF
TRBJ1-1	NA	NA	TRBV9	TGTGCCAGCAGCGCGTCACGGGGAATGAACACTGAAGCTTTCTTT	CASSASRGMNTEAFF
TRBJ1-6	NA	many	TRBV27	TGTGCCAGCAGTTCCTATTCTCGACCCGGAAGAGGGGGTTCACCCCTCCACTTT	CASSSYSRPGRGGSPLHF
TRBJ1-1	TRBD1	once	TRBV27	TGTGCCAGCAGTTCCGGACAGGCGATAAACACTGAAGCTTTCTTT	CASSSGQAINTEAFF
TRBJ2-7	TRBD1	NA	TRBV10-3	TGTGCCATCAGTGCAGGGACAGGGGGTTCCTACGAGCAGTACTTC	CAISAGTGGSYEQYF
TRBJ1-4	NA	once	TRBV6-1	TGTGCCAGCAGTGAAGTTCGGACAGCGAATGAAAAACTGTTTTTT	CASSEVRTANEKLFF
TRBJ1-2	TRBD1	NA	TRBV13	TGTGCCAGCAGCTTAGGCCTGACAGGGCCTAACTATGGCTACACCTTC	CASSLGLTGPNYGYTF
TRBJ2-5	NA	NA	TRBV3-1/TRBV3-2	TGTGCCAGCAGCCACCCGCCGACAGGAGCCCAAGAGACCCAGTACTTC	CASSHPPTGAQETQYF
TRBJ2-1	NA	NA	TRBV4-1	TGCGCCAGCAGCCTAGCAAACTCCTACAATGAGCAGTTCTTC	CASSLANSYNEQFF
TRBJ2-7	TRBD2	NA	TRBV15	TGTGCCACCAGCAGAGCCCCGGGACTAGCGGGCTCCTACGAGCAGTACTTC	CATSRAPGLAGSYEQYF
TRBJ2-3	TRBD2	NA	TRBV14	TGTGCCAGCAGCCCTCCCTGGGACTATCTGGGGGGCACAGATACGCAGTATTTT	CASSPPWDYLGGTDTQYF
TRBJ1-2	NA	NA	TRBV15	TGTGCCACCAGCAGAGATCTAACAGGGTATGGCTACACCTTC	CATSRDLTGYGYTF
TRBJ2-2	TRBD2	NA	TRBV9	TGTGCCAGCAGCATACCAACTAGCGGGGCGAACACCGGGGAGCTGTTTTTT	CASSIPTSGANTGELFF
TRBJ2-1	NA	NA	TRBV19	TGTGCCGCCAACCCGGGTCGGGTAAGCTCCTACAATGAGCAGTTCTTC	CAANPGRVSSYNEQFF
TRBJ2-1	TRBD2	NA	TRBV7-2	TGTGCCAGCATCCCTCCGGGACTAGGGTACAATGAGCAGTTCTTC	CASIPPGLGYNEQFF